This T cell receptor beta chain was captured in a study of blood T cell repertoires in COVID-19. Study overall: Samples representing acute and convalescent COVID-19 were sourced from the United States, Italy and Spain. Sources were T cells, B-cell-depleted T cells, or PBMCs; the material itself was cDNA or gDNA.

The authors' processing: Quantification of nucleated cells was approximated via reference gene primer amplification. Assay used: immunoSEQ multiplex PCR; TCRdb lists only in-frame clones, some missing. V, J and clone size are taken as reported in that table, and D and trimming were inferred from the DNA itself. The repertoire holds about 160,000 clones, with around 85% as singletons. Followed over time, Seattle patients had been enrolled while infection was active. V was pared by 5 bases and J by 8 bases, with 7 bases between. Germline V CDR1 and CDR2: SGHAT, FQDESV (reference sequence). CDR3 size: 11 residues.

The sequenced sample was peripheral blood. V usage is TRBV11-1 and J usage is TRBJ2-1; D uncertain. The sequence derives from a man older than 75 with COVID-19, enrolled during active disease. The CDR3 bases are TGTGCCAGCAGCCCGCAGGATGAGCAGTTCTTC. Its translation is CASSPQDEQFF. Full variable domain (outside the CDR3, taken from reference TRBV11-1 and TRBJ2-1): EAEVAQSPRYKITEKSQAVAFWCDPISGHATLYWYRQILGQGPELLVQFQDESVVDDSQLPKDRFSAERLKGVDSTLKIQPAELGDSAMYLCASSPQDEQFFGPGTRLTVL.